The clone carrying this TCR beta chain was seen more than once but under ten times. The sample comes from a study of identical twins. V lost 5 bases to trimming and J lost 3 bases, with 14 bases between them. Germline V gene sequence: CDR1 SGHDT, CDR2 YYEEEE. The CDR3 sequence is 14 residues long. TCRdb reprocessed the 5' RACE reads via MiXCR and lists one record per CDR3 protein. Here the sample spans 650,000 to 750,000 distinct CDR3 sequences, roughly 20% being singletons. This sample was also put to use in a study of T cells expressing NK-cell markers.

This TCR was sampled from a woman younger than 30 in good health. The specimen sequenced was PBMCs. The J gene is TRBJ2-5, the V gene TRBV5-6, with D uncertain. The CDR3 sequence: CASRLTRREETQYF. For the CDR3, the DNA is TGTGCCAGCAGACTTACCCGACGGGAAGAGACCCAGTACTTC.